The entry that follows covers one TCR beta chain sequence. Its antigen specificity is not known. Base qualities are missing; no much larger clone stands one base away. This sample is part of a study of cytomegalovirus exposure and HLA in healthy donors (dated by TCRdb to about 2017). For the wider study: An earlier analysis of several hundred of the donors reported 250 to 350 Gb of sequence data and roughly 110 million unique TCR beta sequences from about 200 million T cells. Typing coverage differed by locus: A, B, C, DRB1 and DQB1 were typed in about 620-640 donors, DQA1 in about 500, DPA1 in around 600, and DPB1 in 400 to 490. The study profiled the T cell repertoires of some 610 subjects by immunosequencing and related them to cytomegalovirus serostatus. High-throughput TCR immunosequencing, statistical association of individual TCRs with disease status, and machine learning were combined to predict cytomegalovirus infection status. A separate validation cohort of approximately 120 different subjects was used in addition to the roughly 620-subject first cohort. Alongside the repertoire data, information on donor age, sex, ethnicity and CMV serostatus was compiled. A later analysis re-analyzed previously published TCR beta repertoires from approximately 700 donors and added high-resolution HLA genotyping to study TCR occurrence patterns. Because of strong linkage in the cohort, roughly five DR-DQ haplotypes were treated as single units for association and clustering. The later analysis used no new phenotypic data to find candidate immune exposures, relying instead on TCR beta sequences and their occurrence across donors. The study aimed to test whether cataloging public T cell receptors could reveal signatures of past pathogen exposure. Of the roughly 400 genotyped donors, about 80% fell in the genetic ancestry cluster associated with self-reported Caucasian donors. Approximately 310 gigabases of sequencing data and around 80 million unique TCR sequences made up an early release that covered some 640 HLA-typed donors. Among about 410 genotyped donors of the cohort, an average of approximately 240,000 unique TCR beta nucleotide sequences was sequenced per donor, of which 15% to 20% were non-productive. A later genetic analysis used genome-wide SNP genotypes for about 55% of the 666 donors, treating that subset as a discovery cohort. All discovery cohort repertoires had been generated using a single sequencing platform. Both class I and class II loci were covered by HLA typing, at four-digit resolution. An earlier analysis of around 580 of the donors used high-throughput TCR beta sequencing to judge whether each TCR beta V gene segment behaved as functional or pseudogenic. Study-wide conclusions, independent of this receptor: A cluster of highly shared sequence variants was judged likely to represent a technical artifact of the sequencing pipeline. The study listed 164 TCR beta chains as associated with cytomegalovirus. Sequencing depth was assumed to be roughly uniform across donors in the presence/absence analyses, though that assumption may not hold. CMV serostatus was the only immune exposure information available for the cohort. In a later genetic analysis, fewer N-insertions in productive TCRs were reported among donors in an Asian-associated ancestry cluster than the 666-donor mean. The cohort was sequenced for TCR beta chains only, and without alpha or paired-chain data the features that could be detected were limited. Specific HLA alleles were associated with 15,000 to 20,000 TCR beta sequences at a false discovery rate of 0.05 in a later analysis. The authors suggested that the approach could potentially be generalized to other disease states and immunological phenotypes. When HLA alleles, especially DR and DQ, strongly co-occurred, TCR associations were difficult to assign to individual alleles. A few of the identified cytomegalovirus-associated TCR beta chains were confirmed in vitro to be specific for cytomegalovirus antigens. Because HLA typing was unavailable for some donors at each locus, only the typed subset was used in association tests. A later analysis found that TCR association rates varied across HLA loci, with DRB1 alleles showing the most associated TCRs and HLA-C alleles the fewest. Most TCR sequences were seen in very few donors, while some public TCRs were found in many individuals. A later analysis reported that several top co-occurrence clusters appeared linked to parvovirus B19, influenza, CMV and Epstein-Barr virus. V-gene and J-gene trimming of TCR beta chains was associated with a missense DCLRE1C variant in a later genetic analysis, and the association was replicated in an independent cohort. Correlated functional status among segregating V segments might reflect linkage disequilibrium, but an unknown experimental factor could not be ruled out. Because counts were too low, around 17 rarely observed V segments, including chromosome 9 orphons, were left out of the earlier analysis of a few hundred of the donors. In both the original and validation cohorts, the classifier was reported to diagnose cytomegalovirus status with high specificity and sensitivity. Some IMGT-functional V segments, including TRBV6-2 and TRBV6-3, could not be distinguished by the 87-base-pair reads and were therefore excluded. A further reported finding was that TCR beta sequences accurately predicted the HLA-A and HLA-B alleles for most subjects in the first cohort. In an earlier analysis of several hundred of the donors, most TCR beta V segments were observed in productive rearrangements about 87% or about 30% of the time, broadly matching IMGT annotations. Most CMV-associated TCR beta chains appeared to be HLA-restricted in a later analysis, and the HLA associations seemed to be driven largely by CMV exposure. A later analysis found that HLA-associated TCR beta chains were more clonally expanded and had lower generation probabilities than equally common non-associated chains.

Libraries came from the immunoSEQ multiplex PCR assay. For the multiplex PCR, a mixture combining 60 forward primers for TCR Vbeta segments and 13 reverse primers for TCR Jbeta segments was used. Amplification of the CDR3 region of rearranged TCR beta genes was performed with a multiplex PCR assay on genomic DNA. Amplified TCR beta libraries were sequenced as 87-base-pair reads on the Illumina HiSeq System. Under the source paper's analysis protocol: A later analysis counted some 80 million unique TCR beta chains across the 600 to 850 repertoires, and 9.5 million to 11 million of these chains were shared by at least two donors. Raw reads were error-corrected and collapsed into unique sequences by a nearest-neighbor algorithm in which closely related sequences were merged to remove PCR and sequencing errors. V, D and J gene segments were assigned by aligning CDR3 sequences to IMGT reference sequences. Each retained sequence needed at least a six-nucleotide match to both a V gene segment and a J gene segment. Rearrangements were called productive when the CDR3 lacked stop codons and stayed in frame with V and J; all others were non-productive. CDR3 was defined by IMGT convention, running from the second conserved V-encoded cysteine to the conserved J-encoded phenylalanine. In an earlier analysis of around 640 of the donors, sequences lacking an unambiguous match to a single V gene segment were excluded. An earlier analysis of 587 of the donors classified V segments as functional when productive rearrangements were above 56.7% and as segregating when the standard deviation between donors was above 5%. A statistical classification framework was developed to diagnose cytomegalovirus status using the catalog of TCR beta chain sequences. V and J gene assignment, in a later analysis, came from comparing TCR nucleotide sequences with IMGT/GENE-DB human TR gene sequences. A later analysis assigned CDR3 sequences and most-parsimonious VDJ recombination scenarios with the TCRdist pipeline. In a later analysis, each TCR beta chain was defined by its CDR3 amino acid sequence together with its V-gene family, and reads without a unique V-gene family were excluded. In a later analysis, around 650 highly shared, low-generation-probability nucleotide sequences were removed to address suspected cross-contamination and a sequencing artifact. A later analysis calculated a clonal expansion index for each public chain from normalized within-repertoire ranks of inferred template counts. A later analysis computed generation probabilities with a VDJ recombination model fitted to out-of-frame rearrangements, and checked the results against IGoR. In a later analysis, hypergeometric tests were used to score TCR-TCR, TCR-HLA and TCR-CMV co-occurrence, with a repertoire-size bias correction applied to TCR pairs. To estimate false discovery rates, a later analysis permuted the HLA or CMV assignments 20 times. In a later analysis, co-occurring TCRs were grouped using DBSCAN, and TCRdist sequence similarity was added for clustering within HLA-allele-positive subsets. For co-occurrence clustering, repertoires with fewer than 30,000 or more than 120,000 public chains were excluded, along with five repertoires with anomalous nucleotide sharing. Held by TCRdb, this immuneACCESS table contains in-frame sequences only and omits some clones. Under half of the omission traces to an unresolved V gene where checked; the cause of the rest is unknown. V, J and clone size reflect that table, while D and trimming were determined from the DNA. This sample has 220,000 or so clones in its table, and 78% of those were observed once. The ten top clones hold around 3.9% of the sample.

V loses 3 bases of germline sequence and J loses 1 base, and the interval between the two ends is 19 bases. Taken from cysteine to phenylalanine, the CDR3 has 18 residues. The only DNA kept is the CDR3, 54 bases in frame from the first base. CDR1 and CDR2 are drawn from the germline V gene: ENHRY, SYGVKD. The cohort was made up of approximately 700 healthy bone marrow donors. All cohort members were sampled while nominally healthy, although unrecorded immune exposures were likely present. The donor was CMV seronegative and belonged to the group of approximately 320 seronegative cohort members. A peripheral blood sample was provided by each donor, and peripheral blood mononuclear cells were used for TCR beta sequencing. The Qiagen DNeasy Blood Extraction Kit was used to extract genomic DNA from the blood cell samples.

Sequencing was carried out using PBMCs. The chain couples TRBV10-3 to TRBJ2-4; the D gene lacks a confident call. The receptor comes from a male donor in good health and CMV-seronegative. The nucleotide sequence reads TGTGCCATCAGTGAAGGAGCGAATCCCGACTCCGCCAAAAACATTCAGTACTTC. This encodes CAISEGANPDSAKNIQYF.